This T cell receptor (beta chain) was sequenced in a study of blood T cell repertoires in COVID-19. On the study more broadly: Samples came from the United States, Italy and Spain, spanning acute and convalescent COVID-19. PBMCs, B-cell-depleted T cells, or T cells were the source of the cDNA or gDNA that made up the material.

In the original processing: The assay estimated nucleated cells by amplifying reference gene primers. Using immunoSEQ multiplex PCR, the repertoire was profiled, and TCRdb retains in-frame clones only, with some absent. V, J and clone size derive from that table, while D and trimming were established from the DNA sequence. Of about 300,000 clones in the sample, approximately 85% are singletons; the top ten hold about 1.7%. This clone was counted only a few times. Trimming left V 3 bases short and J 1 base short, with 22 bases between. The CDR3 contains 18 residues. Germline CDR1 SEHNR, CDR2 FQNEAQ (reference sequence).

Sequencing was done on a sample of peripheral blood. This TCR was sampled from a woman in her forties or fifties with acute or convalescent COVID-19. This sequence joins TRBV7-9 and TRBJ2-7; TRBD2 might be the D (5 bases). As DNA, the CDR3 is TGTGCCAGCAGCTTTATCTCGGGGAATTGGCCTGAATCCTACGAGCAGTACTTC. Protein sequence: CASSFISGNWPESYEQYF.